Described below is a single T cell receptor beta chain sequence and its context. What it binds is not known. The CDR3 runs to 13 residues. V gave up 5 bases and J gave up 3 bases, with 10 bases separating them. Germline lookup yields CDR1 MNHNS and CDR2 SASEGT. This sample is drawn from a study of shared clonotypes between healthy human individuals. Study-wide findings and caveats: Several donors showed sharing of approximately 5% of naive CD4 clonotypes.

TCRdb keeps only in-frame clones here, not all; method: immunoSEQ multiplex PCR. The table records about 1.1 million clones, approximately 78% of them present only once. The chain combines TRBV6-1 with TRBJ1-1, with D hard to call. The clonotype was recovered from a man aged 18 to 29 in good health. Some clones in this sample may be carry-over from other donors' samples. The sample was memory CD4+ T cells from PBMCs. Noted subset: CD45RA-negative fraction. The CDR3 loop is CASSREVDTEAFF. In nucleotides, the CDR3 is TGTGCCAGCAGTAGAGAGGTGGACACTGAAGCTTTCTTT.